These T cell receptor beta chains were read from a single sample in a study of cytomegalovirus exposure and HLA in healthy donors. Assay used: immunoSEQ multiplex PCR; TCRdb lists only in-frame clones, some missing. The table records 150,000 or so clones, more than 70% of them present only once. Sequencing was performed on PBMCs. All receptors derive from a human donor in good health. Both conserved end residues are part of each CDR3. The D gene is left open where the match is weak. Size values are once, few and many counts, or a class for expanded clones, and some rows have none.

cdr3_nt | cdr3_aa | clone_size | j_call | d_call | v_call
TGTGCCAGCTCACCTATATCACAAATCGGGGAAGCTTTCTTT | CASSPISQIGEAFF | - | TRBJ1-1 | - | TRBV18
TGTGCCAGCACCCGCGACAGGAATCGCCTCTCTGGAAACACCATATATTTT | CASTRDRNRLSGNTIYF | once | TRBJ1-3 | - | TRBV7-6
TGCAGCGTTGAAGGATTCGAGGATGGCTACACCTTC | CSVEGFEDGYTF | - | TRBJ1-2 | - | TRBV29-1
TGTGCCAGCAGGGACCCCCGGGAGTTTCCAGATACGCAGTATTTT | CASRDPREFPDTQYF | - | TRBJ2-3 | - | TRBV2
TGCAGCGCTGTGGATCAGGGTGGTCAGCCCCAGCATTTT | CSAVDQGGQPQHF | few | TRBJ1-5 | - | TRBV29-1
TGTGCCAGCAGAGAGGGAGGGCGCGGCTACACCTTC | CASREGGRGYTF | - | TRBJ1-2 | - | TRBV6-5
TGTGCCAGCAGCTTAACCGGCAGGGTGAGAGATGGCTACACCTTC | CASSLTGRVRDGYTF | - | TRBJ1-2 | - | TRBV7-3
TGTGCCAGCAGCTTACGCGGGACAGGGGTATCGGATGGCTACACCTTC | CASSLRGTGVSDGYTF | few | TRBJ1-2 | TRBD1 | TRBV7-9
TGTGCCAGCAGCTTCGGGGACAGGGGGTTCCAAGAGACCCAGTACTTC | CASSFGDRGFQETQYF | - | TRBJ2-5 | TRBD1 | TRBV7-2
TGCAGCGTTGGGGCACCGCCGGTCTTGGAGCAGTTCTTC | CSVGAPPVLEQFF | - | TRBJ2-1 | - | TRBV29-1
TGTGCCAGCAGTTTATTAGGACTTCCAGATACGCAGTATTTT | CASSLLGLPDTQYF | - | TRBJ2-3 | - | TRBV27
TGTGCCAGCCATAAAATACAGAATAGCAATCAGCCCCAGCATTTT | CASHKIQNSNQPQHF | - | TRBJ1-5 | - | TRBV6-1
TGTGCCAGCTCACGGCGGGAGGGCGGAGGTGAGCAGTTCTTC | CASSRREGGGEQFF | - | TRBJ2-1 | TRBD2 | TRBV18
TGTGCCAGCGCGGACCAGGGCAGATTTTGGGATGGCTACACCTTC | CASADQGRFWDGYTF | - | TRBJ1-2 | - | TRBV28